This is a list of T cell receptor beta chains from one sample in a study of radiation and T cells in renal cell carcinoma. Using immunoSEQ multiplex PCR, the repertoire was profiled, and TCRdb retains in-frame clones only, with some absent. The sample carries about 140,000 clones, 70% to 90% recorded once. Sequenced here: blood, sampled from a patient whose treatment included radiotherapy and nephrectomy. The receptor source for this set is a woman in her fifties or sixties with renal cell carcinoma. Both conserved end residues are part of each CDR3. The order of the fields is J gene, clone size, CDR3 length, V gene, D gene, CDR3 DNA, CDR3 protein. The D gene is left open where the match is weak. Only part of the rows carry a size: once, few, many, or a class if the clone is expanded.

J: TRBJ2-5
size: NA
length: 14
V: TRBV7-2
D: TRBD2
DNA: TGTGCCAGCAGCTTAGCCGGGACTAGTGAGACCCAGTACTTC
CDR3: CASSLAGTSETQYF

J: TRBJ2-5
size: NA
length: 15
V: TRBV19
D: NA
DNA: TGTGCCAGTAGTATCAAAGGGGTGGGCCAAGAGACCCAGTACTTC
CDR3: CASSIKGVGQETQYF

J: TRBJ2-7
size: once
length: 15
V: TRBV5-5
D: NA
DNA: TGTGCCAGCAGCTTGGGTCCAGGGGTTTTCTACGAGCAGTACTTC
CDR3: CASSLGPGVFYEQYF

J: TRBJ2-7
size: NA
length: 14
V: TRBV5-5
D: TRBD1
DNA: TGTGCCAGCAGCCGGGGACAGATAGCCTACGAGCAGTACTTC
CDR3: CASSRGQIAYEQYF

J: TRBJ2-3
size: NA
length: 14
V: TRBV4-3
D: NA
DNA: TGCGCCAGCAGCCCCTCTTTTAGGACAGATACGCAGTATTTT
CDR3: CASSPSFRTDTQYF

J: TRBJ2-2
size: NA
length: 16
V: TRBV7-2
D: TRBD1
DNA: TGTGCCAGCAGCTTAACCGGGACAGGGGGCACCGGGGAGCTGTTTTTT
CDR3: CASSLTGTGGTGELFF

J: TRBJ2-5
size: NA
length: 15
V: TRBV9
D: TRBD2
DNA: TGTGCCAGCAGGAGTCTAGCGGGAGGGAAAGAGACCCAGTACTTC
CDR3: CASRSLAGGKETQYF

J: TRBJ1-2
size: NA
length: 14
V: TRBV7-2
D: TRBD1
DNA: TGTGCCAGCAGCTTAGACAGGGGGCCCTATGGCTACACCTTC
CDR3: CASSLDRGPYGYTF

J: TRBJ1-5
size: NA
length: 15
V: TRBV7-6
D: NA
DNA: TGTGCCAGCAGCCCCCAAGAATATAGCAATCAGCCCCAGCATTTT
CDR3: CASSPQEYSNQPQHF

J: TRBJ1-1
size: many
length: 13
V: TRBV29-1
D: NA
DNA: TGCAGCGCCCTAAGGCAGATGAACACTGAAGCTTTCTTT
CDR3: CSALRQMNTEAFF

J: TRBJ1-1
size: NA
length: 11
V: TRBV20-1
D: TRBD1
DNA: TGCAGTGCTAGGCAGGGGGCGGAAGCTTTCTTT
CDR3: CSARQGAEAFF

J: TRBJ2-5
size: NA
length: 14
V: TRBV19
D: TRBD1
DNA: TGTGCCAGTAGTATAGCAGACAGGGGGGAGACCCAGTACTTC
CDR3: CASSIADRGETQYF

J: TRBJ1-2
size: once
length: 14
V: TRBV30
D: TRBD1
DNA: TGTGCCTGGAGTGATCCCAGGGGGCACTATGGCTACACCTTC
CDR3: CAWSDPRGHYGYTF

J: TRBJ2-3
size: NA
length: 14
V: TRBV5-1
D: TRBD1
DNA: TGCGCCAGCAGCAGGGACAGGGGCACAGATACGCAGTATTTT
CDR3: CASSRDRGTDTQYF

J: TRBJ2-1
size: NA
length: 14
V: TRBV11-2
D: NA
DNA: TGTGCCAGCAGCTTGCTTCTCGCGAGCAATGAGCAGTTCTTC
CDR3: CASSLLLASNEQFF

J: TRBJ2-3
size: NA
length: 15
V: TRBV6-5
D: TRBD1
DNA: TGTGCCAGCAGTGTACAGGGGGTGGTAGCAGATACGCAGTATTTT
CDR3: CASSVQGVVADTQYF

J: TRBJ2-5
size: once
length: 15
V: TRBV19
D: TRBD2
DNA: TGTGCCAGTAAGGGGCGGGGGGGCGATACGGAGACCCAGTACTTC
CDR3: CASKGRGGDTETQYF

J: TRBJ2-5
size: once
length: 15
V: TRBV7-2
D: NA
DNA: TGTGCCAGCAGCTCAGGAGCCCCGTACCAAGAGACCCAGTACTTC
CDR3: CASSSGAPYQETQYF

J: TRBJ1-2
size: NA
length: 14
V: TRBV9
D: NA
DNA: TGTGCCAGCAGCCCGGCAGAGGGTGGCTATGGCTACACCTTC
CDR3: CASSPAEGGYGYTF

J: TRBJ2-3
size: NA
length: 10
V: TRBV29-1
D: NA
DNA: TGCAGCGCCCTCTACATGGAGCAGTATTTT
CDR3: CSALYMEQYF

J: TRBJ1-4
size: NA
length: 14
V: TRBV5-1
D: TRBD1
DNA: TGCGCCAGCCGCACCGGGACAGGGGGTGAAAAACTGTTTTTT
CDR3: CASRTGTGGEKLFF

J: TRBJ1-1
size: NA
length: 16
V: TRBV19
D: NA
DNA: TGTGCCAGTAGTCCGGTCGGGGGGGGCACGGGCACTGAAGCTTTCTTT
CDR3: CASSPVGGGTGTEAFF

J: TRBJ2-2
size: NA
length: 15
V: TRBV10-3
D: NA
DNA: TGTGCCATCAGTGAGAGTAAGGCCGACACCGGGGAGCTGTTTTTT
CDR3: CAISESKADTGELFF

J: TRBJ2-1
size: once
length: 14
V: TRBV7-3
D: TRBD2
DNA: TGTGCCAGCAGCTCGACTAGCGGTAGCCCTGAGCAGTTCTTC
CDR3: CASSSTSGSPEQFF

J: TRBJ2-1
size: NA
length: 13
V: TRBV15
D: NA
DNA: TGTGCCACCAGTATCACGGTGGCCAATGAGCAGTTCTTC
CDR3: CATSITVANEQFF

J: TRBJ2-4
size: NA
length: 14
V: TRBV6-1
D: TRBD1
DNA: TGTGCCAGCAGTGAAAGGACAGGGGGCTACATTCAGTACTTC
CDR3: CASSERTGGYIQYF

J: TRBJ2-5
size: few
length: 14
V: TRBV7-2
D: NA
DNA: TGTGCCAGCAGCTTAGTTCCGTACCAAGAGACCCAGTACTTC
CDR3: CASSLVPYQETQYF

J: TRBJ2-5
size: NA
length: 17
V: TRBV5-4
D: TRBD2
DNA: TGTGCCAGCAGCTTGATGGCTAGCGGGGGGTTTTTGGAGACCCAGTACTTC
CDR3: CASSLMASGGFLETQYF

J: TRBJ2-7
size: NA
length: 11
V: TRBV5-1
D: NA
DNA: TGCGCCAGCAGCTTGGCCGACGAGCAGTACTTC
CDR3: CASSLADEQYF

J: TRBJ2-7
size: NA
length: 15
V: TRBV6-5
D: TRBD2
DNA: TGTGCCAGCAGTCCACTAGCGGGAGACTCCTACGAGCAGTACTTC
CDR3: CASSPLAGDSYEQYF

J: TRBJ1-2
size: NA
length: 14
V: TRBV9
D: NA
DNA: TGTGCCAGCAGCGTGGGGGGAACCAACTATGGCTACACCTTC
CDR3: CASSVGGTNYGYTF

J: TRBJ1-1
size: once
length: 15
V: TRBV15
D: NA
DNA: TGTGCCACCAGCAGAGATCGGGGGAGGAACACTGAAGCTTTCTTT
CDR3: CATSRDRGRNTEAFF

J: TRBJ1-3
size: NA
length: 15
V: TRBV15
D: NA
DNA: TGTGCCACCAGCAGAGAACCCGGGAGCCGGAACACCATATATTTT
CDR3: CATSREPGSRNTIYF

J: TRBJ2-2
size: few
length: 14
V: TRBV5-1
D: NA
DNA: TGCGCCAGCAGAAGGGATCTCAACACCGGGGAGCTGTTTTTT
CDR3: CASRRDLNTGELFF